These 5 T cell receptor beta chains were all obtained from the same sample, sequenced in a study of beta chain features in type 1 diabetes. Expressed TCRB transcripts got sequenced, as all isolated RNA was reverse transcribed. Sequencing was performed with immunoSEQ multiplex PCR; in TCRdb, only in-frame clones are kept and a portion is missing. The repertoire includes hundreds of thousands of clones, about 12% of them detected once, and more than 0.015% sits in the top ten. The specimen was naive CD4+ T cells from blood. The receptors were gathered from a man in his late teens or twenties in good health.

This clone was observed a handful of times. As DNA, the CDR3 is TGTGCCAGCCGCAGGTACAATGAGCAGTTCTTC. Translation gives CASRRYNEQFF. This chain links TRBV6-5 with TRBJ2-1; D not certain. V was trimmed by 8 bases and J by 4 bases, leaving 6 bases between them. The CDR3 has 11 amino acids. The germline V gene has CDR1 MNHEY and CDR2 SVGAGI.

This clone has just a few counts. This chain connects TRBV7-2 to TRBJ2-3; tentatively, D is TRBD1 (5 bases). With 2 bases removed from V and 6 bases from J, the gap between germline ends came to 15 bases. This CDR3 has 15 residues. The germline CDR1 and CDR2 sequences are SGHTA and FQGNSA. CDR3 loop: CASSLRQVGRDTQYF. The CDR3 DNA follows: TGTGCCAGCAGCTTAAGGCAGGTGGGGCGGGATACGCAGTATTTT. The full variable domain, rest sourced from reference TRBV7-2 and TRBJ2-3, is GAGVSQSPSNKVTEKGKDVELRCDPISGHTALYWYRQSLGQGLEFLIYFQGNSAPDKSGLPSDRFSAERTGGSVSTLTIQRTQQEDSAVYLCASSLRQVGRDTQYFGPGTRLTVL.

This clone was seen only a few times. The gene calls are TRBV9 and TRBJ1-1; TRBD1 might be the D (5 bases). The CDR3 loop spans 16 amino acids. Trimming cost V 3 bases and J 1 base, with 16 bases left between them. CDR1 is SGDLS, CDR2 YYNGEE, per germline. The CDR3 loop is CASSALSHRSNTEAFF. CDR3 sequence (DNA): TGTGCCAGCAGCGCCCTTTCCCACAGGTCGAACACTGAAGCTTTCTTT.

This sequence joins TRBV28 and TRBJ1-1; D gene ambiguous. V gave up 1 base and J gave up 4 bases, with 10 bases separating them. Per the germline V gene, CDR1 is MDHEN and CDR2 is SYDVKM. This CDR3 is built from 14 residues. DNA for the CDR3: TGTGCCAGCAGTTTATATCCGGGAACCACTGAAGCTTTCTTT. Its protein product is CASSLYPGTTEAFF.

This clone was counted between two and nine times. This chain connects TRBV9 to TRBJ1-1; D is uncertain. CDR1 is SGDLS and CDR2 is YYNGEE in the germline V gene. Trimming left V 4 bases short and J 4 bases short, with 11 bases between. The CDR3 extends over 13 amino acids. As DNA, the CDR3 is TGTGCCAGCAGCCCCCGCGCGGGCACTGAAGCTTTCTTT. Its translation: CASSPRAGTEAFF. Together with reference TRBV9 and TRBJ1-1, the CDR3 gives the full variable domain: DSGVTQTPKHLITATGQRVTLRCSPRSGDLSVYWYQQSLDQGLQFLIQYYNGEERAKGNILERFSAQQFPDLHSELNLSSLELGDSALYFCASSPRAGTEAFFGQGTRLTVV.